The rows below give T cell receptor beta chains drawn from one sample of a study of cytomegalovirus exposure and HLA in healthy donors. Libraries were prepared by immunoSEQ multiplex PCR; TCRdb keeps only in-frame clonotypes and omits some of them. The sample lists around 170,000 clones; roughly three quarters were seen once. Material for sequencing was PBMCs. The receptors shown here come from a young woman in good health and CMV-seropositive. Both conserved end residues are part of each CDR3. D genes are given only for firm matches. Only some rows state a clone size, as once, few, many or a class for expanded clones.

clone_size d_call j_call v_call cdr3_aa cdr3_nt
NA NA TRBJ2-7 TRBV7-2 CASSLARGDEQYF TGTGCCAGCAGCTTAGCTAGGGGCGACGAGCAGTACTTC
NA NA TRBJ2-3 TRBV6-4 CASSDSGSEDTQYF TGTGCCAGCAGTGACTCGGGTAGCGAGGATACGCAGTATTTT
NA NA TRBJ1-5 TRBV7-9 CASSPGDKVQHF TGTGCCAGCAGCCCAGGGGACAAGGTCCAGCATTTT
once TRBD1 TRBJ2-7 TRBV25-1 CASSEYGQGMYEQYF TGTGCCAGCAGTGAATATGGACAGGGCATGTACGAGCAGTACTTC
NA TRBD1 TRBJ2-2 TRBV7-9 CASSPGQGARTGELFF TGTGCCAGCAGTCCTGGACAGGGGGCACGGACCGGGGAGCTGTTTTTT
NA TRBD2 TRBJ2-5 TRBV2 CASSVGLAGGTQYF TGTGCCAGCAGTGTGGGGCTAGCGGGAGGGACCCAGTACTTC
NA NA TRBJ1-5 TRBV5-6 CASSVGGNQPQHF TGTGCCAGCAGCGTAGGAGGCAATCAGCCCCAGCATTTT
once NA TRBJ1-5 TRBV6-1 CASRRRGFHQPQHF TGTGCCAGCAGACGCAGGGGCTTTCATCAGCCCCAGCATTTT
NA NA TRBJ2-7 TRBV11-2 CASSLDRYEQYF TGTGCCAGCAGCTTAGATCGGTACGAGCAGTACTTC
NA NA TRBJ1-6 TRBV9 CASSVAGNSPLHF TGTGCCAGCAGCGTAGCAGGAAATTCACCCCTCCACTTT
NA NA TRBJ1-6 TRBV7-2 CASSSGYSPLHF TGTGCCAGCAGCTCGGGGTATTCACCCCTCCACTTT
few NA TRBJ2-7 TRBV7-3 CASSFSPGELSEQYF TGTGCCAGCAGCTTTTCGCCAGGGGAGTTGAGCGAGCAGTACTTC
NA NA TRBJ1-6 TRBV4-3 CASSQEGAARNSPLHF TGCGCCAGCAGCCAAGAAGGGGCAGCCAGGAATTCACCCCTCCACTTT
few NA TRBJ2-5 TRBV7-2 CASSLRPGGSKAGEQYF TGTGCCAGCAGCTTACGCCCGGGCGGGTCGAAAGCGGGTGAGCAGTACTTC
NA TRBD2 TRBJ2-2 TRBV5-4 CASSLMGLAGGTGELFF TGTGCCAGCAGCTTGATGGGACTAGCGGGGGGGACGGGGGAGCTGTTTTTT
once TRBD2 TRBJ2-7 TRBV11-1 CASSLPRASGGANEQYF TGTGCCAGCAGCTTACCACGGGCTAGCGGGGGGGCTAACGAGCAGTACTTC
NA NA TRBJ2-2 TRBV7-7 CASSLEVAGASTGELFF TGTGCCAGCAGCTTAGAGGTGGCGGGGGCCTCCACCGGGGAGCTGTTTTTT
NA TRBD1 TRBJ1-5 TRBV7-9 CASSLGQGPLNQPQHF TGTGCCAGCAGCTTGGGACAGGGACCGCTCAATCAGCCCCAGCATTTT
NA NA TRBJ2-5 TRBV9 CASSGLGEVTQYF TGTGCCAGCAGCGGACTAGGGGAAGTGACCCAGTACTTC
NA TRBD2 TRBJ2-3 TRBV9 CASSVTSGGTDTQYF TGTGCCAGCAGCGTGACTAGCGGGGGTACAGATACGCAGTATTTT
NA TRBD1 TRBJ2-7 TRBV27 CASRVAGGEGYEQYF TGTGCCAGCAGGGTCGCAGGGGGCGAAGGCTACGAGCAGTACTTC
few TRBD1 TRBJ2-6 TRBV5-4 CASSPGGPSGANVLTF TGTGCCAGCAGCCCAGGGGGACCCTCTGGGGCCAACGTCCTGACTTTC
NA NA TRBJ2-3 TRBV7-2 CASSPSPPRGAQYF TGTGCCAGCAGCCCCTCGCCCCCTAGAGGTGCGCAGTATTTT
once TRBD1 TRBJ2-5 TRBV9 CASRPTGGEETQYF TGTGCCAGCAGACCCACAGGGGGCGAGGAGACCCAGTACTTC
NA NA TRBJ1-6 TRBV7-9 CSSSTEDSPLHF TGTTCCAGCAGCACAGAGGACAGTCCCCTCCACTTT
NA NA TRBJ1-3 TRBV6-5 CASRSDSEGNTIYF TGTGCCAGCAGATCCGATTCGGAGGGAAACACCATATATTTT